This paragraph reports one TCR beta chain. The data were taken from a study of T cell responses to AZD1222 COVID-19 vaccine. Only in-frame clones appear in the TCRdb table, and some are missing; sequencing was by immunoSEQ multiplex PCR. This repertoire shows some 100,000 clones, approximately 87% found once; its top ten account for approximately 3.3%. The source was peripheral blood, collected on day 0 of AZD1222 vaccination. The receptor was isolated from an adult in good health.

CDR3 in DNA: TGTGCCAGTAGTCTCGACAGGGGAACTGGAAACACCATATATTTT. Residues: CASSLDRGTGNTIYF. The chain couples TRBV19 to TRBJ1-3, with 8 nucleotides matching TRBD1. This CDR3 is built from 15 residues. The germline CDR1 and CDR2 sequences are LNHDA and SQIVND (reference sequence). V dropped 5 bases and J dropped 2; count of bases not matched to a gene: 5. Variable domain in full (rest from reference TRBV19 and TRBJ1-3): DGGITQSPKYLFRKEGQNVTLSCEQNLNHDAMYWYRQDPGQGLRLIYYSQIVNDFQKGDIAEGYSVSREKKESFPLTVTSAQKNPTAFYLCASSLDRGTGNTIYFGEGSWLTVV.